One T cell receptor (beta chain) is described in this entry. Antigen specificity is unknown. As for treatment: roughly 10-day PBMC culture with coronavirus spike peptide pools or control peptides (ViraFEST assay). In germline, CDR1 is SGHAT, CDR2 FQNNGV. Losses at the gene ends were 2 bases for V and 5 bases for J; bases not matched to a gene: 4. There are 15 residues in the CDR3. Researchers used the Oncomine TCR Beta short-read assay to sequence DNA from cultured CD4+ T cells. MiXCR, run by TCRdb on the PCR reads, gives a single entry per CDR3 protein. The repertoire holds some 22,000 distinct CDR3 sequences, over 60% seen once, with approximately 21% in the top ten. The record originates from a study of vaccination and CD4 T cells after COVID-19.

The receptor was isolated from a human donor who received a COVID-19 vaccine. V gene TRBV11-2 combines with J gene TRBJ2-3; 10 nucleotides align to TRBD2. Sequencing was performed on CD4+ T cells from blood, cultured in vitro, taken after SARS-CoV-2 vaccination. Written as DNA, the CDR3 is TGTGCCAGCAGCTTAACGAGCGGGGGGGTAGATACGCAGTATTTT. This encodes CASSLTSGGVDTQYF. Combining the CDR3 with reference TRBV11-2 and TRBJ2-3 gives the whole variable domain EAGVAQSPRYKIIEKRQSVAFWCNPISGHATLYWYQQILGQGPKLLIQFQNNGVVDDSQLPKDRFSAERLKGVDSTLKIQPAKLEDSAVYLCASSLTSGGVDTQYFGPGTRLTVL.